Included here is one TCR beta chain sequence, with context. Its antigen remains unidentified. Base qualities are missing; no much larger clone stands one base away. The collaborating institutions used their own protocols to collect whole blood in K2EDTA tubes. Collaborator samples were shipped for TCRbeta analysis as frozen whole blood, isolated PBMCs, or DNA extracted from either sample type. This record comes from a study of blood T cell repertoires in COVID-19 (dated by TCRdb to between 2020 and 2021). About the full investigation: Samples from collaborators originated in the United States, Italy and Spain and spanned both the acute and convalescent phases of COVID-19. The prospective study material was composed of cDNA or gDNA derived from T cells, B-cell-depleted T cells, or PBMCs. Subjects who had been exposed to COVID-19, were actively infected with it, or had recovered from it provided the deeply sampled blood TCRbeta repertoires that made up the dataset. The repertoires were released in a freely available public database meant as a resource for research on the immune response to SARS-CoV-2. The samples were drawn from two sources: the first 160 participants of the ongoing ImmuneRACE study, and 950 to 1,500 subjects contributed by 6 global collaborators. A de-identified subject ID, COVID-19 status, age in years and sex were almost always included in the sample metadata. Where available, HLA class I and class II types were obtained from metadata supplied by the sample provider rather than from assay-based typing.

TCRbeta CDR3 regions were amplified from genomic DNA by means of the immunoSEQ Assay, a bias-controlled multiplex PCR. In the source study's methods: The number of nucleated cells in each sample was estimated by amplification of reference gene primers within the assay. To quantify the absolute abundance of each unique TCRbeta CDR3 rearrangement, sequence reads were collapsed and filtered. For each sample, productive Simpson clonality was calculated as the square root of Simpson's diversity index across productive rearrangements. TCRdb provides this immuneACCESS table in a form limited to in-frame rearrangements. Some clones are lacking; in checked studies, under half of them reflect an unresolved V gene, and why the rest are absent is not known. Clone size and V and J calls were adopted from that table, with D and trimming inferred from the DNA. The sample table records about 220,000 clones; around 83% of these occur just once. The top ten constitute roughly 7.6% of the sample.

The CDR3 measures 15 amino acids from cysteine to phenylalanine. Only CDR3 DNA is held: 45 bases, read in frame from base 1. CDR1 and CDR2 were assigned from the germline V gene (reference sequence) as LNHNV and YYDKDF. The germline ends are 12 bases apart after V is trimmed by 3 bases and J by 0 bases. The study at large found these results: The amount of clinical and demographic metadata varied by source and participant and was provided uncurated.

Sequenced sample: peripheral blood. The clonotype comes from a woman in her forties or fifties with acute or convalescent COVID-19. The V and J genes are TRBV15 and TRBJ2-7, with a tentative D gene TRBD2 over 6 matching bases. The nucleotides are TGTGCCACCAGCAGCGGGACTCTCAGCTCCTACGAGCAGTACTTC. It translates to CATSSGTLSSYEQYF. The reference TRBV15 and TRBJ2-7 proteins fill in what lies around the CDR3, so the full variable domain reads DAMVIQNPRYQVTQFGKPVTLSCSQTLNHNVMYWYQQKSSQAPKLLFHYYDKDFNNEADTPDNFQSRRPNTSFCFLDIRSPGLGDTAMYLCATSSGTLSSYEQYFGPGTRLTVT.